A selection of T cell receptor beta chains follows, all from one sample in a study of T cell responses to AZD1222 COVID-19 vaccine. The protocol was immunoSEQ multiplex PCR, while the TCRdb copy is restricted to in-frame clones and leaves out a portion. The sample has approximately 130,000 clones; roughly 85% are singletons. Here the sequenced sample was peripheral blood, taken on day 0 of AZD1222 vaccination. The receptors were gathered from an adult in good health. Both conserved end residues are part of each CDR3. The order of the fields is J gene, D gene, clone size, V gene, CDR3 protein, CDR3 DNA. D genes are given only for firm matches. A row's size may be missing; if present it is once, few, many or a size class.

j_call: TRBJ2-3
d_call: .
clone_size: .
v_call: TRBV3-1/TRBV3-2
cdr3_aa: CASSQGTVTVTQYF
cdr3_nt: TGTGCCAGCAGCCAAGGGACAGTCACAGTGACGCAGTATTTT

j_call: TRBJ1-4
d_call: .
clone_size: .
v_call: TRBV30
cdr3_aa: CAWSVGEKLFF
cdr3_nt: TGTGCCTGGAGTGTAGGTGAAAAACTGTTTTTT

j_call: TRBJ1-2
d_call: .
clone_size: .
v_call: TRBV28
cdr3_aa: CASSLAGYGYTF
cdr3_nt: TGTGCCAGCAGTTTGGCGGGATATGGCTACACCTTC

j_call: TRBJ1-1
d_call: .
clone_size: .
v_call: TRBV6-5
cdr3_aa: CASRFFMEDTEAFF
cdr3_nt: TGTGCCAGCAGGTTTTTTATGGAGGACACTGAAGCTTTCTTT

j_call: TRBJ1-1
d_call: .
clone_size: .
v_call: TRBV19
cdr3_aa: CASRGDRQTTEAFF
cdr3_nt: TGTGCCAGTCGAGGAGACCGACAGACCACTGAAGCTTTCTTT

j_call: TRBJ1-1
d_call: .
clone_size: .
v_call: TRBV21-1
cdr3_aa: CASSPRDCARNTEAFF
cdr3_nt: TGTGCCAGCAGCCCCCGGGACTGTGCTAGGAACACTGAAGCTTTCTTT

j_call: TRBJ2-5
d_call: .
clone_size: .
v_call: TRBV6-1
cdr3_aa: CASSDILKETQYF
cdr3_nt: TGTGCCAGCAGTGATATCCTAAAAGAGACCCAGTACTTC

j_call: TRBJ2-3
d_call: TRBD2
clone_size: .
v_call: TRBV5-8
cdr3_aa: CASSFLSSGINEGKDTQYF
cdr3_nt: TGTGCCAGCAGCTTCCTTTCTAGCGGGATAAACGAGGGGAAAGATACGCAGTATTTT

j_call: TRBJ2-2
d_call: .
clone_size: .
v_call: TRBV18
cdr3_aa: CASSPLISDKGTGELFF
cdr3_nt: TGTGCCAGCTCACCACTCATTTCTGATAAGGGCACCGGGGAGCTGTTTTTT

j_call: TRBJ1-4
d_call: .
clone_size: few
v_call: TRBV7-9
cdr3_aa: CASSLQVNNEKLFF
cdr3_nt: TGTGCCAGCAGCTTACAAGTTAATAATGAAAAACTGTTTTTT

j_call: TRBJ2-1
d_call: .
clone_size: .
v_call: TRBV11-1
cdr3_aa: CASSWRPGHTYNEQFF
cdr3_nt: TGTGCCAGCAGCTGGAGACCGGGACATACCTACAATGAGCAGTTCTTC

j_call: TRBJ1-1
d_call: .
clone_size: few
v_call: TRBV28
cdr3_aa: CASNRDTEAFF
cdr3_nt: TGTGCCAGCAACAGGGACACTGAAGCTTTCTTT

j_call: TRBJ1-5
d_call: TRBD1
clone_size: .
v_call: TRBV5-4
cdr3_aa: CASSSDRGPNQPQHF
cdr3_nt: TGTGCCAGCAGCTCGGACAGGGGGCCTAATCAGCCCCAGCATTTT

j_call: TRBJ2-5
d_call: .
clone_size: .
v_call: TRBV5-6
cdr3_aa: CASSRQIGETQYF
cdr3_nt: TGTGCCAGCAGTCGCCAGATTGGAGAGACCCAGTACTTC

j_call: TRBJ2-1
d_call: TRBD1
clone_size: .
v_call: TRBV29-1
cdr3_aa: CSVQERTGGNEQFF
cdr3_nt: TGCAGCGTCCAAGAAAGGACAGGGGGCAATGAGCAGTTCTTC

j_call: TRBJ2-7
d_call: .
clone_size: .
v_call: TRBV6-1
cdr3_aa: CASSEAPFGSSTYEQYF
cdr3_nt: TGTGCCAGCAGTGAAGCGCCCTTCGGTTCGTCTACCTACGAGCAGTACTTC

j_call: TRBJ1-6
d_call: TRBD1
clone_size: .
v_call: TRBV19
cdr3_aa: CASRLADGDRGSHSPLHF
cdr3_nt: TGTGCCAGTAGATTAGCGGATGGGGACAGGGGTTCTCATTCACCCCTCCACTTT

j_call: TRBJ2-7
d_call: TRBD1
clone_size: .
v_call: TRBV5-1
cdr3_aa: CASSFRDRGSYEQYF
cdr3_nt: TGCGCCAGCAGCTTCAGGGACAGGGGTAGCTACGAGCAGTACTTC

j_call: TRBJ1-6
d_call: TRBD1
clone_size: .
v_call: TRBV24-1
cdr3_aa: CATSDSGQGNSPLHF
cdr3_nt: TGTGCCACCAGTGACTCAGGACAGGGAAATTCACCCCTCCACTTT

j_call: TRBJ1-5
d_call: .
clone_size: .
v_call: TRBV18
cdr3_aa: CASSPIGGYGNQPQHF
cdr3_nt: TGTGCCAGCTCACCGATTGGGGGTTATGGCAATCAGCCCCAGCATTTT